This T cell receptor (beta chain) was retrieved from a study of OX40 agonist ivuxolimab in advanced cancers. About the research overall: Given to patients was ivuxolimab, an agonistic anti-OX40 (CD134) antibody. The patients received ivuxolimab by intravenous route every 2 weeks at 0.01 to 10 mg/kg. Patients assigned to dose escalation were diagnosed with hepatocellular carcinoma, melanoma, renal cell or head and neck cancer.

Produced via immunoSEQ multiplex PCR; TCRdb's table is partial and in-frame only. The sample lists 65,000 to 85,000 clones, about 85% occurring once. Germline V gene data show CDR1 as MNHEY and CDR2 as SMNVEV (reference sequence). The CDR3 runs 14 residues. Trimming pared 5 bases from V and 4 bases from J, leaving 13 bases between. This rearrangement joins TRBV27 to TRBJ2-3; possibly TRBD2 for D (5 bases). The sequence came from an adult with an advanced solid tumor such as melanoma, head and neck, liver or kidney cancer. Specimen: CD4+ or CD8+ T cells sorted from blood, collected in a trial of the OX40 agonist ivuxolimab. The CDR3 bases are TGTGCCAGCAGTCTCCACGGGGTAGCAGATACGCAGTATTTT. It encodes CASSLHGVADTQYF.